This is a list of T cell receptor beta chains from one sample in a study of T cell clonotyping in hematopoietic cell transplantation. Using immunoSEQ multiplex PCR, the repertoire was profiled, and TCRdb retains in-frame clones only, with some absent. The table records about 69,000 clones, roughly 93% of them present only once. Input material: peripheral blood mononuclear cells. These receptors all come from a middle-aged man in good health. Some clones in this sample may be carry-over from other donors' samples. The CDR3 runs from the conserved cysteine through the conserved F or W. The D gene is left open where the match is weak. A clone size is listed for some rows: how often the clone was seen (once, few, many), or a class if it is expanded.

d_call,v_call,clone_size,j_call,cdr3_aa,cdr3_nt
-,TRBV29-1,-,TRBJ1-1,CSDTLKGRNTEAFF,TGCAGCGATACCCTGAAAGGCAGGAACACTGAAGCTTTCTTT
-,TRBV28,-,TRBJ2-2,CASSWRGTGTGELFF,TGTGCCAGCAGTTGGCGGGGCACCGGAACCGGGGAGCTGTTTTTT
-,TRBV6-5,-,TRBJ2-7,CASSYSIDSYEQYF,TGTGCCAGCAGTTACTCGATAGACAGCTACGAGCAGTACTTC
-,TRBV9,-,TRBJ2-3,CASSVASGMADTQYF,TGTGCCAGCAGCGTAGCTTCAGGGATGGCAGATACGCAGTATTTT
-,TRBV28,-,TRBJ1-4,CASSFVQGEKLFF,TGTGCCAGCAGTTTTGTCCAGGGGGAAAAACTGTTTTTT
TRBD2,TRBV28,-,TRBJ2-7,CASSPGLAGRYEQYF,TGTGCCAGCAGCCCAGGACTAGCGGGGCGTTACGAGCAGTACTTC
-,TRBV5-1,-,TRBJ1-5,CASSLVGNSNQPQHF,TGCGCCAGCAGCTTGGTTGGTAATAGCAATCAGCCCCAGCATTTT
TRBD2,TRBV2,-,TRBJ2-1,CASSPGLALYNEQFF,TGTGCCAGCAGCCCGGGACTAGCGCTCTACAATGAGCAGTTCTTC
-,TRBV5-1,-,TRBJ1-1,CASSLWPGSLNTEAFF,TGCGCCAGCAGCTTGTGGCCCGGATCATTGAACACTGAAGCTTTCTTT
TRBD2,TRBV15,-,TRBJ2-5,CATSSEILAGVRETQYF,TGTGCCACCAGCAGTGAGATACTAGCGGGAGTGCGAGAGACCCAGTACTTC
-,TRBV7-2,-,TRBJ2-6,CASSLALRQGVGGSGANVLTF,TGTGCCAGCAGCTTAGCGCTCCGTCAGGGGGTAGGAGGGTCTGGGGCCAACGTCCTGACTTTC
-,TRBV4-1,once,TRBJ2-4,CASSQDPGSQNIQYF,TGCGCCAGCAGCCAAGACCCCGGATCCCAAAACATTCAGTACTTC
-,TRBV6-1,once,TRBJ1-1,CASSNNSPEAFF,TGTGCCAGCAGCAACAACAGTCCTGAAGCTTTCTTT
TRBD1,TRBV5-6,once,TRBJ2-7,CASSLTGTGYEQYF,TGTGCCAGCAGCTTGACCGGGACAGGCTACGAGCAGTACTTC
-,TRBV9,-,TRBJ2-3,CASSVAGQGKTDTQYF,TGTGCCAGCAGCGTAGCAGGTCAGGGGAAAACAGATACGCAGTATTTT
TRBD2,TRBV11-3,-,TRBJ2-2,CASSSETSTMAGELFF,TGTGCCAGCAGCTCAGAGACTAGCACGATGGCCGGGGAGCTGTTTTTT
TRBD1,TRBV28,-,TRBJ1-2,CASSFRTGGVGYGYTF,TGTGCCAGCAGTTTCAGGACAGGGGGGGTGGGCTATGGCTACACCTTC
TRBD2,TRBV6-5,-,TRBJ2-7,CATTSGASYEQYF,TGTGCCACCACTAGCGGGGCCTCCTACGAGCAGTACTTC
-,TRBV5-1,-,TRBJ2-5,CASSYDGTQYF,TGCGCCAGCAGCTACGACGGGACCCAGTACTTC
-,TRBV6-5,-,TRBJ1-1,CASSPSDRPNTEAFF,TGTGCCAGCAGTCCCTCTGACAGACCGAACACTGAAGCTTTCTTT
-,TRBV9,once,TRBJ2-6,CASSTSGANVLTF,TGTGCCAGCAGCACGTCTGGGGCCAACGTCCTGACTTTC
-,TRBV28,once,TRBJ1-5,CASSLTPGVGGSNQPQHF,TGTGCCAGCAGTTTGACCCCCGGGGTTGGGGGCAGCAATCAGCCCCAGCATTTT
-,TRBV7-9,once,TRBJ2-6,CASSFVGGANVLTF,TGTGCCAGCAGCTTTGTGGGTGGGGCCAACGTCCTGACTTTC
-,TRBV19,-,TRBJ2-3,CASSTGYRQRDTQYF,TGTGCCTCCAGTACGGGGTACAGACAACGAGATACGCAGTATTTT
-,TRBV5-6,-,TRBJ2-5,CASSLTLETQYF,TGTGCCAGCAGCTTGACATTAGAGACCCAGTACTTC
TRBD1,TRBV7-2,once,TRBJ2-7,CASSLEGTGGYEQYF,TGTGCCAGCAGCTTAGAGGGGACAGGGGGGTACGAGCAGTACTTC
-,TRBV29-1,-,TRBJ1-5,CSVGEGGNQPQHF,TGCAGCGTTGGTGAAGGGGGAAATCAGCCCCAGCATTTT
TRBD2,TRBV7-9,-,TRBJ2-3,CASSSSGGAPPTDTQYF,TGTGCCAGCAGCTCTAGCGGGGGGGCCCCGCCCACAGATACGCAGTATTTT
TRBD1,TRBV19,once,TRBJ2-7,CASSIGTGRFIEQYF,TGTGCCAGTAGTATAGGGACAGGACGCTTTATCGAGCAGTACTTC
-,TRBV9,-,TRBJ2-2,CASRHDRNTGELFF,TGTGCCAGCCGACACGACAGGAACACCGGGGAGCTGTTTTTT
TRBD1,TRBV30,-,TRBJ2-1,CAWSEGQGANEQFF,TGTGCCTGGAGTGAGGGACAGGGGGCCAATGAGCAGTTCTTC
-,TRBV2,-,TRBJ2-7,CASSDLLRSYEQYF,TGTGCCAGCAGTGACTTGCTGAGGTCCTACGAGCAGTACTTC
TRBD2,TRBV28,-,TRBJ2-1,CASRSNPLAIYNEQFF,TGTGCCAGCAGGTCTAATCCACTAGCGATCTACAATGAGCAGTTCTTC
-,TRBV7-3,-,TRBJ2-3,CASSPGSVSTDTQYF,TGTGCCAGCAGCCCAGGGAGCGTAAGCACAGATACGCAGTATTTT
-,TRBV20-1,-,TRBJ2-7,CSALSREQYF,TGCAGTGCTCTTTCTCGGGAGCAGTACTTC